These 26 T cell receptor beta chains share one sample of origin, sequenced in a study of T cell repertoires and HLA-DP antigens. For these receptors, no antigen is known. The table came from immunoSEQ multiplex PCR; TCRdb's copy has only in-frame clones and leaves some out. Of some 89,000 clones listed, roughly 86% are singletons. Material for sequencing was CD4+ T cells from PBMCs. Receptor source: a man in his fifties in good health and CMV-seronegative.

This rearrangement joins TRBV5-1 to TRBJ1-2, with 8 bases identical to TRBD1. This CDR3 is 15 amino acids long. The germline gives CDR1 SGHRS, CDR2 YFSETQ. V shed 6 bases, J shed 4 bases, and the junction held 11 bases outside the gene matches. CDR3 loop: CASTLEGTGRYGYTF. In DNA form, the CDR3 reads TGCGCCAGCACCCTGGAGGGGACAGGCCGCTATGGCTACACCTTC.

J is TRBJ1-6 and V is TRBV27, with D uncertain. The CDR3 totals 13 residues. The V end lost 2 bases, the J end lost 8 bases, and 7 bases lay between the germline ends. Germline V gives CDR1 MNHEY, CDR2 SMNVEV (reference sequence). The CDR3, as DNA: TGTGCCAGCAGTTTAAAGGTGGATTCACCCCTCCACTTT. This encodes CASSLKVDSPLHF.

The CDR3 sequence is CASSTAGSSYNEQFF. The CDR3 DNA sequence: TGTGCCAGCAGTACCGCGGGGAGCTCCTACAATGAGCAGTTCTTC. The chain joins TRBV6-1 to TRBJ2-1; maybe TRBD2 (6 bases). Per the germline V gene, CDR1 is MNHNS and CDR2 is SASEGT. The V end lost 5 bases, the J end lost 0 bases, and 11 bases lay between the germline ends. The CDR3 length is 15 residues.

This clone showed up just a few times. The chain employs TRBV28 and TRBJ1-5; no clear D gene. The CDR3 is 13 amino acids. V lost 5 bases and J 7 bases, leaving 12 bases between the germline ends. CDR1 and CDR2 from the germline V gene are MDHEN and SYDVKM. The CDR3 here is CASSPLLFQPQHF. In DNA form, the CDR3 reads TGTGCCAGCAGTCCCCTCCTGTTCCAGCCCCAGCATTTT.

The chain is built from TRBV18 and TRBJ2-7, with D uncertain. The V end lost 0 bases, the J end lost 2 bases, and 8 bases lay between the germline ends. The CDR3 loop spans 14 amino acids. The germline V gene encodes CDR1 KGHSH and CDR2 LQKENI. CDR3 protein: CASSPPAVTYEQYF. CDR3 DNA: TGTGCCAGCTCACCACCGGCGGTTACCTACGAGCAGTACTTC.

The chain joins TRBV5-1 to TRBJ1-6, with D tentatively TRBD1 (5 bases). Germline CDR1 is SGHRS and CDR2 is YFSETQ. V lost 0 bases and J lost 8, with 12 bases in between. The CDR3 is 15 residues long. CDR3 protein: CASSLAPGSDSPLHF. The CDR3 DNA is TGCGCCAGCAGCTTGGCCCCAGGGAGTGATTCACCCCTCCACTTT.

The chain links TRBV7-6 to TRBJ1-4, with a tentative D call TRBD1 (6 bases). This CDR3 has 13 residues. CDR1 and CDR2 (germline): SGHVS, FNYEAQ. Trimming left V 5 bases short and J 5 bases short, with 9 bases between. CDR3 loop: CASSDRNNEKLFF. The CDR3, as DNA: TGTGCCAGCAGCGACAGGAACAATGAAAAACTGTTTTTT.

This chain links TRBV7-2 with TRBJ1-6; D not certain. Per the germline V gene, CDR1 is SGHTA and CDR2 is FQGNSA. The CDR3 covers 15 residues. The V end was cut by 4 bases, the J end by 0 bases, with 7 bases between. This CDR3 reads CASSSASSYNSPLHF. The DNA for the CDR3 is TGTGCCAGCAGCTCCGCAAGCTCCTATAATTCACCCCTCCACTTT.

The rearrangement uses TRBV27 and TRBJ1-5, with 8 bases fitting TRBD1. The CDR3 loop spans 17 amino acids. V lost 4 bases and J lost 7; bases outside the gene matches: 15. Germline V CDR1 and CDR2: MNHEY, SMNVEV (reference sequence). Here the CDR3 reads CASSSGGWGTGGQPQHF. CDR3 bases: TGTGCCAGCAGTTCCGGCGGTTGGGGGACAGGCGGGCAGCCCCAGCATTTT.

This clone was found once. The V gene is TRBV5-1, the J gene TRBJ2-4, with D perhaps TRBD1 or TRBD2 (6 bases each). V gave up 1 base and J gave up 1 base, with 18 bases separating them. Germline loops: CDR1 SGHRS, CDR2 YFSETQ. The CDR3 spans 18 residues. The DNA for the CDR3 is TGCGCCAGCAGCTTGTTGGGGGGCAGGGCTATGGCCAAAAACATTCAGTACTTC. Its protein product is CASSLLGGRAMAKNIQYF.

V usage is TRBV7-2 and J usage is TRBJ2-2, with D unresolved. CDR3 length equals 14 residues. Trimming removed 2 bases at V and 8 bases at J, with 12 bases between. Germline-derived CDR1 and CDR2 are SGHTA and FQGNSA. The CDR3 DNA follows: TGTGCCAGCAGCTTAAACACGGTTGGGGGGGAGCTGTTTTTT. It is translated as CASSLNTVGGELFF.

The V call is TRBV28, the J call TRBJ1-6; D possibly corresponds to TRBD1 (5 bases). Trimming stripped 4 bases from V and 0 bases from J, with 19 bases between. Germline CDR1 and CDR2: MDHEN and SYDVKM. The CDR3 has 19 residues. CDR3 bases: TGTGCCAGCAGTTCCTCCGGGACGGTAGAGAGCTCCTATAATTCACCCCTCCACTTT. Translating gives CASSSSGTVESSYNSPLHF.

The V and J genes are TRBV19 and TRBJ2-3; 9 bases map to TRBD2. V gave up 8 bases and J gave up 1 base; unmatched junction bases: 7. Germline V gives CDR1 LNHDA, CDR2 SQIVND (reference sequence). The CDR3 loop spans 15 amino acids. CDR3 in amino acids: CASAPLAGGTDTQYF. Here the CDR3 DNA reads TGTGCCAGTGCCCCCTTAGCGGGGGGCACAGATACGCAGTATTTT.

The rearrangement links TRBV11-2 to TRBJ2-7; D unresolved. The V gene's germline CDR1 is SGHAT and CDR2 FQNNGV. Trimming shortened V by 7 bases and J by 2 bases, and 15 bases separated the two germline ends. This CDR3 spans 14 amino acids. The CDR3 loop reads CASTLTSVAYEQYF. The CDR3 DNA reads as TGTGCCAGCACCTTGACATCGGTGGCCTACGAGCAGTACTTC.

The gene calls are TRBV2 and TRBJ2-1; D may be TRBD1 or TRBD2 (5 bases each). Trimming took off 5 bases at V and 1 base at J, with 9 bases between the two ends. The germline gives CDR1 SNHLY, CDR2 FYNNEI. The CDR3 spans 14 residues. CDR3 loop: CASSRDASYNEQFF. The CDR3 bases are TGTGCCAGCAGTCGGGACGCGTCCTACAATGAGCAGTTCTTC.

The CDR3 DNA is TGTGCCAGCAGTCCCAGGTTTAGGAGGCGGGCTTCACGGTTCTACGAGCAGTACTTC. It is translated as CASSPRFRRRASRFYEQYF. The chain employs TRBV28 and TRBJ2-7; D perhaps matches TRBD2 (5 bases). CDR3 size: 19 residues. CDR1 is MDHEN, CDR2 SYDVKM, per germline. V was clipped by 5 bases and J by 3 bases, with 29 bases between them.

The rearrangement joins TRBV9 to TRBJ1-1; D call uncertain. Per germline, CDR1 SGDLS and CDR2 YYNGEE. CDR3 size: 15 residues. Trimming shortened V by 4 bases and J by 3 bases, and 16 bases separated the two germline ends. This CDR3 reads CASSPQRNGYTEAFF. As DNA, the CDR3 is TGTGCCAGCAGCCCCCAGCGGAACGGTTACACTGAAGCTTTCTTT. Together with reference TRBV9 and TRBJ1-1, the CDR3 gives the full variable domain: DSGVTQTPKHLITATGQRVTLRCSPRSGDLSVYWYQQSLDQGLQFLIQYYNGEERAKGNILERFSAQQFPDLHSELNLSSLELGDSALYFCASSPQRNGYTEAFFGQGTRLTVV.

This chain uses TRBV6-5 with TRBJ2-5, with D tentatively TRBD2 (6 bases). The length of the CDR3 is 14 residues. Germline assignment: CDR1 MNHEY and CDR2 SVGAGI. Trimming removed 5 bases at V and 1 base at J, with 11 bases between. This CDR3 is CASSSLSGQETQYF. DNA of the CDR3: TGTGCCAGCAGTAGTCTTAGCGGCCAAGAGACCCAGTACTTC.

V usage is TRBV12-5 and J usage is TRBJ1-5; unclear D gene. The CDR3 length is 14 residues. Germline lookup yields CDR1 LGHNT and CDR2 FRNRAP. V was pared by 0 bases and J by 1 base, with 4 bases between. The chain's CDR3 is CASGLVASNQPQHF. CDR3 DNA sequence: TGTGCTAGTGGTTTGGTAGCAAGCAATCAGCCCCAGCATTTT.

The rearrangement joins TRBV27 to TRBJ2-5, with a possible D match to TRBD2 (7 bases). CDR1 and CDR2 (germline): MNHEY, SMNVEV (reference sequence). V was shortened by 5 bases and J by 5 bases, with 18 bases between the two germline ends. CDR3 length: 15 amino acids. CDR3 loop: CASSPSRGAFETQYF. CDR3 nucleotides: TGTGCCAGCAGTCCCTCCCGGGGGGCGTTCGAGACCCAGTACTTC.

The chain employs TRBV28 and TRBJ1-1, with 7 bases matching TRBD1. This CDR3 is built from 15 residues. Germline CDR1 and CDR2: MDHEN and SYDVKM. The ends lost 5 bases at V and 4 bases at J; junction bases unmatched: 10. CDR3 loop: CASSLTPAGGTEAFF. CDR3 coding DNA: TGTGCCAGCAGTCTAACCCCGGCAGGGGGCACTGAAGCTTTCTTT.

This rearrangement joins TRBV19 to TRBJ1-1, with 8 bases matching TRBD1. The germline V gene has CDR1 LNHDA and CDR2 SQIVND (reference sequence). This CDR3 has 13 amino acids. V dropped 8 bases and J dropped 4; count of bases not matched to a gene: 6. CDR3 sequence reads: CASRTDRGTEAFF. Written as DNA, the CDR3 is TGTGCCAGTCGAACTGACAGGGGCACTGAAGCTTTCTTT. Combining the CDR3 with reference TRBV19 and TRBJ1-1 gives the whole variable domain DGGITQSPKYLFRKEGQNVTLSCEQNLNHDAMYWYRQDPGQGLRLIYYSQIVNDFQKGDIAEGYSVSREKKESFPLTVTSAQKNPTAFYLCASRTDRGTEAFFGQGTRLTVV.

This chain uses TRBV6-6 with TRBJ2-3; D gene uncertain. Looked up from germline, CDR1 is MNHNY and CDR2 is SVGAGI (reference sequence). The CDR3 covers 12 residues. Trimming removed 3 bases at V and 3 bases at J, with 4 bases between. The CDR3 sequence: CASSYYTDTQYF. The CDR3 DNA reads as TGTGCCAGCAGTTATTATACAGATACGCAGTATTTT.

The chain joins TRBV2 to TRBJ1-5; no definite D call. This CDR3 spans 14 amino acids. Germline-derived CDR1 and CDR2 are SNHLY and FYNNEI. V lost 6 bases and J lost 7, with 16 bases in between. CDR3 loop: CASRVRQTLQPQHF. Written as DNA, the CDR3 is TGTGCCAGCAGGGTTAGGCAGACCTTACAGCCCCAGCATTTT.

V usage is TRBV7-9 and J usage is TRBJ2-1; TRBD1 agrees at 7 bases. Unmatched junction bases numbered 2, after V lost 5 bases and J lost 7 bases. Germline V gene lookup returns CDR1 SEHNR and CDR2 FQNEAQ (reference sequence). The CDR3 has 12 amino acids. The CDR3 DNA follows: TGTGCCAGCAGCCAACAGGGGAATGAGCAGTTCTTC. Its translation is CASSQQGNEQFF.

The genes are TRBV6-6 and TRBJ2-7, with 8 bases matching TRBD2. Looked up from germline, CDR1 is MNHNY and CDR2 is SVGAGI (reference sequence). The CDR3 spans 11 residues. Trimming took 5 bases from V and 6 from J; bases not matched to a gene: 0. The CDR3 nucleotides read TGTGCCAGCAGTCTAGCGGGCGAGCAGTACTTC. The encoded protein is CASSLAGEQYF.